The 22 T cell receptor beta chains below were found in one sample sequenced in a study of CD8 T cells in ankylosing spondylitis. Antigens for these TCRs are unknown. Study results and caveats: Blood of patients with ankylosing spondylitis appeared to be characterized by a TCR beta motif of fewer than 10 highly homologous variants.

TCRdb called the 5' RACE reads again in MiXCR, with one record for every CDR3 protein. The table includes about 540,000 distinct CDR3 sequences, over 9.5% detected once. The sequenced material came from blood, either unsorted or a sorted T cell fraction (not recorded which). The receptor source for this set is a male donor with ankylosing spondylitis.

This clonotype was seen once. This sequence joins TRBV19 and TRBJ2-3, with TRBD2 as a possible D gene (6 bases). The germline V gene encodes CDR1 LNHDA and CDR2 SQIVND (reference sequence). With 5 bases removed from V and 0 bases from J, the gap between germline ends came to 15 bases. The CDR3 extends over 16 amino acids. The CDR3 DNA sequence: TGTGCCAGTAGTCCTCGGAGGGTCGGGAGCACAGATACGCAGTATTTT. Protein sequence: CASSPRRVGSTDTQYF.

The V and J genes are TRBV11-2 and TRBJ1-2; D is undetermined. Germline CDR1 and CDR2: SGHAT and FQNNGV. The V end was cut by 0 bases, the J end by 6 bases, with 5 bases between. The length of the CDR3 is 12 residues. This CDR3 reads CASSLENNGYTF. The CDR3 DNA reads TGTGCCAGCAGCTTAGAGAACAATGGCTACACCTTC.

The CDR3 region has the DNA TGTGCCAGCAGCTTACGCGGGAGCTACTCCTACGAGCAGTACTTC. Translating gives CASSLRGSYSYEQYF. The chain has TRBV7-2 and TRBJ2-7; 7 bases align to TRBD2. CDR3 length: 15 amino acids. Germline V lookup: CDR1 SGHTA, CDR2 FQGNSA. The trim removed 2 bases at V and 0 bases at J, leaving 4 bases unmatched. The full variable domain, completed using reference TRBV7-2 and TRBJ2-7, is GAGVSQSPSNKVTEKGKDVELRCDPISGHTALYWYRQSLGQGLEFLIYFQGNSAPDKSGLPSDRFSAERTGGSVSTLTIQRTQQEDSAVYLCASSLRGSYSYEQYFGPGTRLTVT.

This clonotype has a handful of counts. Sequence at one end of the junction differs from germline and may be a read error. This chain connects TRBV5-1 to TRBJ2-1; 11 bases line up with TRBD1. The CDR3 is made up of 19 amino acids. CDR1 and CDR2 from the germline V gene are SGHRS and YFSETQ. Here the CDR3 reads CASSLERFGTGGFYDEQFF. The CDR3 DNA is TGCGCCAGCAGCTTGGAGCGTTTCGGGACAGGGGGGTTCTACGATGAGCAGTTCTTC.

The chain is built from TRBV3-1 and TRBJ2-7; 8 positions agree with TRBD2. The CDR3 extends over 15 amino acids. Trimming at V came to 1 base and at J to 4 bases, leaving 6 bases not matched to a gene. CDR1 is LGHDT and CDR2 is YNNKEL in the germline V gene (reference sequence). CDR3 nucleotides: TGTGCCAGCAGCCAAGGGGCTAGCGGGCCTTACGAGCAGTACTTC. Translation gives CASSQGASGPYEQYF.

The sample holds many counts of this clonotype. The chain carries TRBV9 and TRBJ2-1; TRBD2 is a possible D gene (5 bases). The germline V gene encodes CDR1 SGDLS and CDR2 YYNGEE. The CDR3 is 13 residues long. With 4 bases removed from V and 6 bases from J, the gap between germline ends came to 11 bases. DNA for the CDR3: TGTGCCAGCAGCCCCCCGGGGAGCAATGAGCAGTTCTTC. Protein: CASSPPGSNEQFF.

The V and J genes are TRBV5-1 and TRBJ1-6, with a possible D match to TRBD1 (5 bases). This CDR3 is 15 amino acids long. Trimming removed 6 bases from V and 8 bases from J, with 18 bases in between. Germline CDR1 is SGHRS and CDR2 is YFSETQ. The CDR3 region is CASTLGGATDSPLHF. CDR3 DNA: TGCGCCAGCACCCTCGGGGGAGCCACTGATTCACCCCTCCACTTT.

In its sample, this clonotype was seen a few times. This chain connects TRBV11-2 to TRBJ2-1, with D unresolved. The germline V gene encodes CDR1 SGHAT and CDR2 FQNNGV. V lost 1 base to trimming and J lost 4 bases, with 8 bases between them. This CDR3 is 14 amino acids long. Here the CDR3 reads CASSLANGYNEQFF. In DNA form, the CDR3 reads TGTGCCAGCAGCTTAGCAAATGGATACAATGAGCAGTTCTTC.

This clonotype was recorded at least ten times. The V gene is TRBV7-9, the J gene TRBJ1-4; no reliable D call. Germline-derived CDR1 and CDR2 are SEHNR and FQNEAQ (reference sequence). The length of the CDR3 is 16 residues. V lost 5 bases and J lost 1, with 14 bases in between. CDR3 in DNA: TGTGCCAGCAGCCGAACGGGGTCGGGAACTAATGAAAAACTGTTTTTT. Its protein product is CASSRTGSGTNEKLFF.

This clonotype was seen ten or more times. The rearrangement uses TRBV29-1 and TRBJ1-2, with D possibly matching TRBD1 (5 bases). The CDR3 is 14 residues long. CDR1 and CDR2 (germline): SQVTM, ANQGSEA. V was trimmed by 3 bases and J by 7 bases, leaving 18 bases between them. DNA for the CDR3: TGCAGCGTTGACCCCGTACGGGGCGGGGGTGGCTACACCTTC. Encoded protein: CSVDPVRGGGGYTF.

The chain combines TRBV18 with TRBJ2-3; D remains ambiguous. The germline V and J ends were trimmed by 6 bases and 2 bases, with 9 bases remaining between them. The CDR3 length is 13 residues. Germline V gene sequence: CDR1 KGHSH, CDR2 LQKENI. The CDR3 coding sequence is TGTGCCAGCTCCCCTGCTCTCACAGATACGCAGTATTTT. Encoded protein: CASSPALTDTQYF.

This clonotype was seen once. The chain joins TRBV6-2 or TRBV6-3 to TRBJ2-1, with TRBD2 identical over 9 bases. The CDR3 runs to 15 residues. The V segment lost 4 bases and the J segment 5 bases; nucleotides outside the gene matches: 6. Germline assignment: CDR1 MNHEY and CDR2 SVGEGT. The CDR3 here is CASSFWLAGHNEQFF. CDR3 sequence (DNA): TGTGCCAGCAGTTTCTGGCTAGCGGGACACAATGAGCAGTTCTTC.

The J gene is TRBJ1-4, the V gene TRBV20-1, with no clear D. Germline V gene data show CDR1 as DFQATT and CDR2 as SNEGSKA (reference sequence). This CDR3 is built from 11 residues. The V end lost 4 bases, the J end lost 6 bases, and 6 bases lay between the germline ends. The CDR3 region has the DNA TGCAGTGCTATTTGGGATGAAAAACTGTTTTTT. Amino acid sequence: CSAIWDEKLFF.

This clonotype has just a few counts. The CDR3 sequence: CASRAGLGTDTQYF. The DNA of the CDR3 is TGTGCCAGCAGGGCAGGTTTGGGTACAGATACGCAGTATTTT. J is TRBJ2-3 and V is TRBV6-1; D is undetermined. V was pared by 6 bases and J by 3 bases, with 13 bases between. CDR3 length equals 14 residues. Germline-derived CDR1 and CDR2 are MNHNS and SASEGT.

The rearrangement links TRBV4-2 to TRBJ2-1, with D hard to call. The V end lost 0 bases, the J end lost 5 bases, and 17 bases lay between the germline ends. CDR3 length equals 17 residues. CDR1 LGHNA and CDR2 YNFKEQ come from the germline V gene. In DNA, the CDR3 is TGTGCCAGCAGCCAAGATCCCCGATTTGGTGGAAACAATGAGCAGTTCTTC. It encodes CASSQDPRFGGNNEQFF.

This clonotype was seen only a few times. The chain's CDR3 is CASSLDLGGGSYEQYF. The CDR3 coding sequence is TGTGCCAGCAGCTTAGACCTGGGAGGTGGCTCCTACGAGCAGTACTTC. The V call is TRBV7-9, the J call TRBJ2-7; a possible D gene is TRBD2 (6 bases). The CDR3 consists of 16 residues. CDR1 is SEHNR and CDR2 is FQNEAQ in the germline V gene (reference sequence). Trimming shortened V by 1 base and J by 0 bases, and 13 bases separated the two germline ends.

This clonotype has a count of ten or more. The rearrangement uses TRBV7-9 and TRBJ1-5; D perhaps matches TRBD1 (6 bases). Germline CDR1 is SEHNR and CDR2 is FQNEAQ (reference sequence). This CDR3 has 15 amino acids. Trimming stripped 1 base from V and 2 bases from J, with 9 bases between. The CDR3 coding sequence is TGTGCCAGCAGCTTAGGAGGGGGGGGCAATCAGCCCCAGCATTTT. Residues: CASSLGGGGNQPQHF.

Only a few counts were recorded for this clonotype. The chain has TRBV9 and TRBJ2-7; 10 nucleotides agree with TRBD2. From germline, CDR1 is SGDLS and CDR2 YYNGEE. This CDR3 spans 16 amino acids. The V and J ends lost 0 bases and 4 bases, in that order; junction bases with no gene match: 7. CDR3 sequence reads: CASSVAGLAGVYEQYF. The DNA of the CDR3 is TGTGCCAGCAGCGTAGCAGGTCTAGCGGGAGTGTACGAGCAGTACTTC.

This clonotype was seen ten or more times. This chain connects TRBV12-3 or TRBV12-4 to TRBJ2-2; D could derive from TRBD1 or TRBD2 (5 bases each). The V end lost 1 base, the J end lost 8 bases, and 11 bases lay between the germline ends. This CDR3 is 14 amino acids long. The CDR3: CASSLVDGTGELFF. For the CDR3, the DNA is TGTGCCAGCAGTTTAGTTGACGGGACGGGGGAGCTGTTTTTT.

This clonotype was counted many times. The CDR3 sequence is CASKSTSGRSDTQYF. The CDR3 DNA follows: TGTGCCAGCAAATCAACTAGCGGGAGGTCAGATACGCAGTATTTT. The chain joins TRBV2 to TRBJ2-3; 12 bases are a match to TRBD2. The CDR3 has 15 amino acids. Unmatched junction bases numbered 6, after V lost 7 bases and J lost 4 bases. Germline V gene sequence: CDR1 SNHLY, CDR2 FYNNEI.

This clonotype turned up a few times. This chain connects TRBV5-4 to TRBJ2-3; D unresolved. V was trimmed by 4 bases and J by 6 bases, leaving 9 bases between them. CDR1 and CDR2 from the germline V gene are SGHNT and YYREEE (reference sequence). The CDR3 is 12 residues long. For the CDR3, the DNA is TGTGCCAGCAGCGGTTGGGCCGATACGCAGTATTTT. The encoded protein is CASSGWADTQYF.

This clonotype was seen more than once but under ten times. The genes are TRBV7-9 and TRBJ2-7; no firm D call. Trimming removed 3 bases from V and 0 bases from J, with 12 bases in between. This CDR3 comprises 15 residues. The germline V gene has CDR1 SEHNR and CDR2 FQNEAQ (reference sequence). The CDR3 DNA reads TGTGCCAGCAGCTTTAGCCCACAAAGCTCCTACGAGCAGTACTTC. It yields the protein CASSFSPQSSYEQYF. The entire variable domain, with the rest obtained from reference TRBV7-9 and TRBJ2-7, is as follows: DTGVSQNPRHKITKRGQNVTFRCDPISEHNRLYWYRQTLGQGPEFLTYFQNEAQLEKSRLLSDRFSAERPKGSFSTLEIQRTEQGDSAMYLCASSFSPQSSYEQYFGPGTRLTVT.